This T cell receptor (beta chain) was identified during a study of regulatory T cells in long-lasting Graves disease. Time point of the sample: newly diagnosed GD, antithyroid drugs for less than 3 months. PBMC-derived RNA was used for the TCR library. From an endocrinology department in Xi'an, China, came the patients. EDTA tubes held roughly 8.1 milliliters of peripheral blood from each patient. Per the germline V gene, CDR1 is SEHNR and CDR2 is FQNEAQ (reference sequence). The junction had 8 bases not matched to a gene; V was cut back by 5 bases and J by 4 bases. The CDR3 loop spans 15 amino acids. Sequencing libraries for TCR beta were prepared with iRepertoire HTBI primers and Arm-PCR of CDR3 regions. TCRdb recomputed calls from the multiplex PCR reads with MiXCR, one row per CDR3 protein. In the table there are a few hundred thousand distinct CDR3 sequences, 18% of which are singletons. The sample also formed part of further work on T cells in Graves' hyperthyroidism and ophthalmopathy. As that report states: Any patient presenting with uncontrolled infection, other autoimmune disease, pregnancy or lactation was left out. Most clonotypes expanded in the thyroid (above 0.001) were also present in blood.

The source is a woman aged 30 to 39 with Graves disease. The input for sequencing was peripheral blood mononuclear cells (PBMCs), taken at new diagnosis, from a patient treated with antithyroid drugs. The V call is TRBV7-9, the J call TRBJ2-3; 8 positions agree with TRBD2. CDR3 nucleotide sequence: TGTGCCAGCAGCCCTGGACTAGCTGGTGCAGATACGCAGTATTTT. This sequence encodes CASSPGLAGADTQYF.